Shown below are 24 T cell receptor beta chains from a single sample sequenced in a study of metastatic and nonmetastatic thyroid tumors. With MiXCR, TCRdb called clones anew from the PCR reads. This sample has 31,000 or so clones, with 15% to 20% found just once. Patients underwent thyroid surgery, and none had received any treatment before it. Specimen: blood. These receptors were obtained from a female donor with papillary thyroid cancer or a benign thyroid nodule (not recorded which). Some clones in this sample may be carry-over from other donors' samples.

The table lists this clone with many counts. Additional DNA sequences in this sample encode the identical CDR3. This chain links TRBV20-1 with TRBJ1-1; no definite D call. Germline CDR1 reads DFQATT; CDR2 reads SNEGSKA (reference sequence). CDR3 length: 12 amino acids. V was clipped by 4 bases and J by 2 bases, with 8 bases between them. The chain's CDR3 is CSATPGNTEAFF. Written as DNA, the CDR3 is TGCAGTGCTACACCGGGAAACACTGAAGCTTTCTTT.

The J gene is TRBJ1-1, the V gene TRBV7-2; D is unresolved. CDR1 is SGHTA, CDR2 FQGNSA, per germline. This CDR3 has 15 residues. V lost 4 bases and J 5 bases, leaving 17 bases between the germline ends. The CDR3 protein is CASSSMGILRTEAFF. The CDR3, as DNA: TGTGCCAGCAGCTCGATGGGCATTTTGAGGACTGAAGCTTTCTTT.

This clone was seen many times. As DNA, the CDR3 is TGTGCCAGCAGTTCCCGCTCAAGGGGAGGGGACTATGGCTACACCTTC. It encodes CASSSRSRGGDYGYTF. The chain links TRBV28 to TRBJ1-2, with a weak D call TRBD1 (5 bases). The V gene's germline CDR1 is MDHEN and CDR2 SYDVKM. The CDR3 is made up of 16 amino acids. V lost 4 bases and J lost 3, with 18 bases in between.

At least ten counts were recorded for this clone. V gene TRBV6-1 combines with J gene TRBJ2-1, with D perhaps matching TRBD1 or TRBD2 (5 bases each). Between the trimmed V and J ends, which lost 6 bases and 2 bases, there was a span of 14 bases. CDR3 size: 15 residues. The germline V gene encodes CDR1 MNHNS and CDR2 SASEGT. The CDR3 loop is CASSLGVGTYNEQFF. The DNA for the CDR3 is TGTGCCAGCAGCTTGGGGGTAGGCACCTACAATGAGCAGTTCTTC.

This clone was found many times. Here the CDR3 DNA reads TGTGCCAGCACCATCCTGGGCTACCACATTCAGTACTTC. Its translation is CASTILGYHIQYF. V is TRBV12-3 or TRBV12-4 and J is TRBJ2-4; D not resolved. The CDR3 length is 13 residues. V lost 7 bases to trimming and J lost 8 bases, with 15 bases between them.

This clone was observed at least ten times. V gene TRBV3-1 combines with J gene TRBJ2-3; perhaps D is TRBD1 or TRBD2 (5 bases each). This CDR3 is 15 amino acids long. CDR1 is LGHDT, CDR2 YNNKEL, per germline (reference sequence). Trimming took 4 bases from V and 3 from J, leaving 14 bases between them. This chain's CDR3 is CASSLGTPPTDTQYF. CDR3 DNA sequence: TGTGCCAGCAGCCTCGGGACCCCGCCGACAGATACGCAGTATTTT.

On this clone: One end of the junction varies from germline; a read error may be responsible. V and J are TRBV20-1 and TRBJ2-3; 9 bases match TRBD2. In germline, CDR1 is DFQATT, CDR2 SNEGSKA (reference sequence). The CDR3 contains 16 residues. CDR3: CSARLASGITTETQYF. The CDR3 region has the DNA TGCAGTGCTAGACTGGCTAGCGGGATTACAACAGAAACGCAGTATTTT.

This clone was detected ten times or more. This sequence joins TRBV12-3 or TRBV12-4 and TRBJ1-1; D call uncertain. The CDR3 spans 12 residues. Trimming shortened V by 3 bases and J by 5 bases, and 7 bases separated the two germline ends. The CDR3 DNA follows: TGTGCCAGCAGTTTTGGATCGACTGAAGCTTTCTTT. This translates into CASSFGSTEAFF.

In this sample, this clone turned up many times. This chain links TRBV12-3 or TRBV12-4 with TRBJ1-5; no definite D call. V was shortened by 1 base and J by 7 bases, with 8 bases between the two germline ends. The CDR3 spans 13 residues. CDR3 residues: CASSLGVFQPQHF. The CDR3 nucleotides read TGTGCCAGCAGTTTAGGGGTTTTCCAGCCCCAGCATTTT.

The rearrangement uses TRBV19 and TRBJ2-3; weak D call: TRBD1 (6 bases). This CDR3 is 15 amino acids long. The germline V gene encodes CDR1 LNHDA and CDR2 SQIVND (reference sequence). V lost 4 bases and J 6 bases, leaving 17 bases between the germline ends. Written as DNA, the CDR3 is TGTGCCAGTAGTACGGGACAAGGCCCCCGGGATACGCAGTATTTT. Amino acids: CASSTGQGPRDTQYF.

The chain carries TRBV6-2 or TRBV6-3 and TRBJ2-7; either TRBD1 or TRBD2 may supply D (5 bases each). Germline V gene sequence: CDR1 MNHEY, CDR2 SVGEGT. V was clipped by 6 bases and J by 1 base, with 16 bases between them. The CDR3 is 15 residues long. The CDR3 region has the DNA TGTGCCAGCAGGGGGGTCAGGCCTGTTTCCTACGAGCAGTACTTC. Protein sequence: CASRGVRPVSYEQYF.

V and J are TRBV20-1 and TRBJ1-2; D gene uncertain. The CDR3 is made up of 16 amino acids. Trimming cost V 1 base and J 4 bases, with 19 bases left between them. Germline CDR1 DFQATT, CDR2 SNEGSKA (reference sequence). The CDR3: CSARVLVDPTLYGYTF. CDR3 sequence (DNA): TGCAGTGCTAGAGTTTTGGTAGATCCCACTCTCTATGGCTACACCTTC.

This chain connects TRBV6-1 to TRBJ2-1; no firm D call. The CDR3 contains 15 residues. V lost 5 bases and J lost 0, with 11 bases in between. Per germline, CDR1 MNHNS and CDR2 SASEGT. The CDR3 DNA reads TGTGCCAGCAGTCAGGATACCGGCTCCTACAATGAGCAGTTCTTC. Translating gives CASSQDTGSYNEQFF.

This clone was recorded many times. V and J are TRBV28 and TRBJ2-5; possible D gene TRBD2, 5 bases. The CDR3 covers 15 residues. V was clipped by 2 bases and J by 0 bases, with 10 bases between them. Germline CDR1 and CDR2: MDHEN and SYDVKM. The CDR3 DNA sequence: TGTGCCAGCAGTTTAGGAGGCGGCTACCAAGAGACCCAGTACTTC. As protein: CASSLGGGYQETQYF.

This clone was detected once. The chain employs TRBV7-3 and TRBJ2-7, with D possibly being TRBD2 (5 bases). The V gene lost 9 bases and the J gene lost 3 bases, with 27 bases spanning the gap. This CDR3 spans 17 amino acids. CDR1 SGHTA and CDR2 FQGTGA come from the germline V gene. CDR3 sequence (DNA): TGTGCCAGGGTGGTGCTAGCCCACACTGGGCTCCTCTACGAGCAGTACTTC. This translates into CARVVLAHTGLLYEQYF. The full variable domain, with the rest looked up from reference TRBV7-3 and TRBJ2-7, is GAGVSQTPSNKVTEKGKYVELRCDPISGHTALYWYRQSLGQGPEFLIYFQGTGAADDSGLPNDRFFAVRPEGSVSTLKIQRTERGDSAVYLCARVVLAHTGLLYEQYFGPGTRLTVT.

In its sample, this clone was seen a few times. V usage is TRBV7-2 and J usage is TRBJ1-1; 7 bases line up with TRBD1. The CDR3 runs 12 residues. Germline values: CDR1 SGHTA, CDR2 FQGNSA. V lost 8 bases, J lost 10 bases, and 10 bases stayed unmatched. CDR3 sequence (DNA): TGTGCCAGCGTCATCCAGGGGGTACGAGCTTTCTTT. Protein sequence: CASVIQGVRAFF.

This chain joins TRBV20-1 and TRBJ1-1; D not resolved. Germline-derived CDR1 and CDR2 are DFQATT and SNEGSKA (reference sequence). This CDR3 region has 16 residues. Trimming stripped 3 bases from V and 2 bases from J, with 19 bases between. The CDR3 loop is CSARGLASYSNTEAFF. CDR3 in DNA: TGCAGTGCTAGGGGCCTGGCGTCCTACAGTAACACTGAAGCTTTCTTT.

This clone showed up many times. The chain uses TRBV7-2 and TRBJ2-4; 13 positions agree with TRBD2. The J segment lost 7 bases and the V segment lost 1 base, leaving 4 bases of the junction unmatched. Germline V CDR1 and CDR2: SGHTA, FQGNSA. The CDR3 extends over 16 amino acids. CDR3 in amino acids: CASSLETSGRWNIQYF. Here the CDR3 DNA reads TGTGCCAGCAGCTTAGAGACTAGCGGGAGGTGGAACATTCAGTACTTC.

This clone has a handful of counts. The chain recombines TRBV27 with TRBJ2-7, with 13 positions matching TRBD2. V trimming: 5 bases; J trimming: 6 bases; junction bases outside the gene matches: 7. Germline V gene data show CDR1 as MNHEY and CDR2 as SMNVEV (reference sequence). This CDR3 has 15 amino acids. The CDR3 is CASSDTGTSGIEQYF. The CDR3 DNA reads TGTGCCAGCAGTGATACCGGGACTAGCGGGATCGAGCAGTACTTC.

This clone was seen at least ten times. V and J are TRBV4-2 and TRBJ1-2; a weak D match, TRBD1 (5 bases). Germline CDR1 reads LGHNA; CDR2 reads YNFKEQ. V was pared by 1 base and J by 2 bases, with 11 bases between. This CDR3 region has 15 residues. CDR3 coding DNA: TGTGCCAGCAGCCAAGGAGAAGGGGAAAACTATGGCTACACCTTC. The encoded protein is CASSQGEGENYGYTF.

The rearrangement joins TRBV7-6 to TRBJ1-3, with D possibly matching TRBD1 (5 bases). The V gene's germline CDR1 is SGHVS and CDR2 FNYEAQ. This CDR3 has 13 residues. Trimming removed 5 bases from V and 11 bases from J, with 16 bases in between. This chain's CDR3 is CASSLGRGYPIYF. In DNA form, the CDR3 reads TGTGCCAGCAGCCTGGGGAGGGGCTACCCCATATATTTT.

In its sample, this clone was seen many times. The chain links TRBV28 to TRBJ2-7, with D perhaps TRBD1 or TRBD2 (6 bases each). The germline V gene encodes CDR1 MDHEN and CDR2 SYDVKM. The CDR3 has 15 amino acids. V shed 3 bases and J shed 4 bases, with 16 bases lying between them. The DNA for the CDR3 is TGTGCCAGCAGTTTCCCGGTGGGGGGCGCGTACGAGCAGTACTTC. It specifies CASSFPVGGAYEQYF.

This clone appeared many times. This chain joins TRBV20-1 and TRBJ2-2, with 10 bases matching TRBD2. The germline V gene encodes CDR1 DFQATT and CDR2 SNEGSKA (reference sequence). J gave up 4 bases and V 3 bases, and 8 bases lay outside the gene matches. The CDR3 has 16 residues. Written as DNA, the CDR3 is TGCAGTGCTAGGACCAGCGGGAGGGTTGGCACCGGGGAGCTGTTTTTT. This translates into CSARTSGRVGTGELFF.

This clone was seen many times. The chain couples TRBV6-6 to TRBJ1-6; D unresolved. This CDR3 contains 14 residues. The germline V gene has CDR1 MNHNY and CDR2 SVGAGI (reference sequence). Trimming left V 1 base short and J 6 bases short, with 7 bases between. The CDR3 DNA reads TGTGCCAGCAGTTACTTGCGGGTTAATTCACCCCTCCACTTT. Translated: CASSYLRVNSPLHF.